Each of the 14 T cell receptor beta chains below was sequenced from the same sample in a study of OX40 agonist ivuxolimab in advanced cancers. Profiled with immunoSEQ multiplex PCR; TCRdb holds only in-frame clones, not every one. In the table there are about 15,000 clones, just over 70% of which are singletons. Sample: CD4+ or CD8+ T cells sorted from blood, taken in a trial of the OX40 agonist ivuxolimab. Receptors originate from an adult with an advanced solid tumor such as melanoma, head and neck, liver or kidney cancer.

This clone was found once. The CDR3 nucleotides are TGTGCCAGCAGTCCTCCTGGTTTAGCCTATGGCTACACCTTC. Amino acid sequence: CASSPPGLAYGYTF. The chain links TRBV27 to TRBJ1-2; D is undetermined. This CDR3 comprises 14 residues. Germline V gene data show CDR1 as MNHEY and CDR2 as SMNVEV (reference sequence). Trimming cost V 5 bases and J 4 bases, with 14 bases left between them.

J is TRBJ2-1 and V is TRBV7-9; no firm D call. V was pared by 1 base and J by 9 bases, with 7 bases between. The germline V gene encodes CDR1 SEHNR and CDR2 FQNEAQ (reference sequence). The CDR3 is 12 residues long. In DNA form, the CDR3 reads TGTGCCAGCAGCTTAGATGTGGGTGAGCAGTTCTTC. Its protein product is CASSLDVGEQFF. The complete variable domain, with remaining parts taken from reference TRBV7-9 and TRBJ2-1, reads DTGVSQNPRHKITKRGQNVTFRCDPISEHNRLYWYRQTLGQGPEFLTYFQNEAQLEKSRLLSDRFSAERPKGSFSTLEIQRTEQGDSAMYLCASSLDVGEQFFGPGTRLTVL.

This chain uses TRBV4-1 with TRBJ2-5; 7 bases agree with TRBD1. Germline V gene data show CDR1 as MGHRA and CDR2 as YSYEKL. The CDR3 has 17 residues. The junction had 9 bases not matched to a gene; V was cut back by 0 bases and J by 2 bases. The DNA of the CDR3 is TGCGCCAGCAGCCAAGAATTGGGGACAGCCTTACAAGAGACCCAGTACTTC. Translation: CASSQELGTALQETQYF.

The gene calls are TRBV4-1 and TRBJ2-3; possibly TRBD2 for D (6 bases). Germline values: CDR1 MGHRA, CDR2 YSYEKL. This CDR3 has 13 residues. The V and J ends lost 1 base and 10 bases respectively, with 12 bases between them. The CDR3 bases are TGCGCCAGCAGCCAAGGTAACGGGGGATCGCAGTATTTT. Translated: CASSQGNGGSQYF.

This clone was seen once. The V call is TRBV7-9, the J call TRBJ2-1; D is uncertain. The CDR3 consists of 14 residues. V was cut by 7 bases and J by 3 bases, with 13 bases left in between. Looked up from germline, CDR1 is SEHNR and CDR2 is FQNEAQ (reference sequence). CDR3 bases: TGTGCCAGCACCTCGGTGGGTGTCTACAATGAGCAGTTCTTC. Protein sequence: CASTSVGVYNEQFF.

J is TRBJ1-6 and V is TRBV2; D possibly corresponds to TRBD1 (5 bases). Trimming stripped 6 bases from V and 3 bases from J, with 12 bases between. Germline V lookup: CDR1 SNHLY, CDR2 FYNNEI. CDR3 length: 15 residues. The CDR3 is CASRTDSHYNSPLHF. Written as DNA, the CDR3 is TGTGCCAGCAGAACTGACAGCCACTATAATTCACCCCTCCACTTT. Supplemented by reference TRBV2 and TRBJ1-6, the full variable domain reads EPEVTQTPSHQVTQMGQEVILRCVPISNHLYFYWYRQILGQKVEFLVSFYNNEISEKSEIFDDQFSVERPDGSNFTLKIRSTKLEDSAMYFCASRTDSHYNSPLHFGNGTRLTVT.

The rearrangement uses TRBV7-9 and TRBJ2-7, with TRBD2 matching 9 bases. Trimming took 4 bases from V and 6 from J; bases not matched to a gene: 10. Germline values: CDR1 SEHNR, CDR2 FQNEAQ (reference sequence). The CDR3 loop spans 15 amino acids. The CDR3 DNA follows: TGTGCCAGCAGCTCAGGAACTAGCGGGTTCTTCGAGCAGTACTTC. This sequence encodes CASSSGTSGFFEQYF.

Turning to this clone: A junction boundary mismatches the germline segment, possibly from a read error. V gene TRBV29-1 combines with J gene TRBJ2-7; D possibly corresponds to TRBD1 (5 bases). The CDR3 has 13 residues. In germline, CDR1 is SQVTM, CDR2 ANQGSEA. In DNA form, the CDR3 reads TGCAGCGTTGAAGGCAGGGTCTCCCACGAGCAGTACTTC. This encodes CSVEGRVSHEQYF.

This sequence joins TRBV7-2 and TRBJ2-7; D remains ambiguous. Germline loops: CDR1 SGHTA, CDR2 FQGNSA. V was cut by 1 base and J by 6 bases, with 4 bases left in between. The length of the CDR3 is 11 residues. The CDR3 DNA follows: TGTGCCAGCAGCTTAGGGCTCGAGCAGTACTTC. The encoded protein is CASSLGLEQYF.

In this sample, this clone turned up once. CDR3 nucleotides: TGTGCCAGCAGTGGGGGACAGGCGGAGACTGAAGCTTTCTTT. It is translated as CASSGGQAETEAFF. The chain carries TRBV27 and TRBJ1-1; 8 bases line up with TRBD1. The CDR3 is 14 amino acids. The germline CDR1 and CDR2 sequences are MNHEY and SMNVEV (reference sequence). Losses at the gene ends were 5 bases for V and 5 bases for J; bases not matched to a gene: 7.

This rearrangement joins TRBV10-2 to TRBJ1-5, with TRBD1 as a possible D gene (6 bases). V lost 2 bases to trimming and J lost 2 bases, with 16 bases between them. The germline V gene encodes CDR1 WSHSY and CDR2 SAAADI. CDR3 length: 17 residues. The CDR3 sequence is CASSERWQGFGNQPQHF. The CDR3 DNA sequence: TGCGCCAGCAGTGAGCGGTGGCAGGGGTTTGGCAATCAGCCCCAGCATTTT.

The chain couples TRBV6-5 to TRBJ2-1; the match to TRBD2 covers 11 bases. This CDR3 has 14 residues. Germline lookup yields CDR1 MNHEY and CDR2 SVGAGI. With V trimmed by 6 bases and J by 5 bases, 3 bases remained unmatched. In DNA form, the CDR3 reads TGTGCCAGCAGGCTAGCGGGAGGTAACAATGAGCAGTTCTTC. Translated: CASRLAGGNNEQFF.

This clone was picked up a small number of times. The rearrangement joins TRBV4-1 to TRBJ2-3; D might be TRBD1 (6 bases). The germline CDR1 and CDR2 sequences are MGHRA and YSYEKL. The CDR3 extends over 17 amino acids. The germline V and J ends were trimmed by 0 bases and 4 bases, with 17 bases remaining between them. CDR3: CASSQDRQDYPPDTQYF. The CDR3 DNA sequence: TGCGCCAGCAGCCAAGATCGACAGGATTACCCCCCAGATACGCAGTATTTT.

This clone was picked up one time. The chain is built from TRBV19 and TRBJ2-1; 9 bases match TRBD1. V trimming: 6 bases; J trimming: 3 bases; junction bases outside the gene matches: 3. This CDR3 has 14 residues. Germline values: CDR1 LNHDA, CDR2 SQIVND (reference sequence). The CDR3 DNA sequence: TGTGCCAGTAGCCCGGGACAGGGCTACAATGAGCAGTTCTTC. Translated: CASSPGQGYNEQFF. The full variable domain, with the rest looked up from reference TRBV19 and TRBJ2-1, is DGGITQSPKYLFRKEGQNVTLSCEQNLNHDAMYWYRQDPGQGLRLIYYSQIVNDFQKGDIAEGYSVSREKKESFPLTVTSAQKNPTAFYLCASSPGQGYNEQFFGPGTRLTVL.